The present entry profiles one T cell receptor (beta chain) with its context. After removal of 5 bases from V and 4 bases from J, the junction contained 10 bases not matched to a gene. The CDR3 runs 16 residues. Germline loops: CDR1 MDHEN, CDR2 SYDVKM. Original analysis: Amplifying reference gene primers gave estimates of nucleated cell counts. TCRdb's copy holds only in-frame clones and misses some; the assay was immunoSEQ multiplex PCR. V and J calls and clone size follow that table, whereas D and trimming were derived from the DNA. The repertoire holds 200,000 to 250,000 clones, 75% to 85% seen once, with approximately 5.7% in the top ten. The data were taken from a study of blood T cell repertoires in COVID-19. Study as a whole: The origin of the acute and convalescent COVID-19 samples was the United States, Italy and Spain.

The sequenced sample was peripheral blood. This chain connects TRBV28 to TRBJ1-5, with 8 bases matching TRBD1. The clonotype was recovered from a human donor in a cohort sampled during active COVID-19. The chain's CDR3 is CASSTPDRGPNQPQHF. The CDR3 DNA reads as TGTGCCAGCAGTACGCCAGACAGGGGACCTAATCAGCCCCAGCATTTT.